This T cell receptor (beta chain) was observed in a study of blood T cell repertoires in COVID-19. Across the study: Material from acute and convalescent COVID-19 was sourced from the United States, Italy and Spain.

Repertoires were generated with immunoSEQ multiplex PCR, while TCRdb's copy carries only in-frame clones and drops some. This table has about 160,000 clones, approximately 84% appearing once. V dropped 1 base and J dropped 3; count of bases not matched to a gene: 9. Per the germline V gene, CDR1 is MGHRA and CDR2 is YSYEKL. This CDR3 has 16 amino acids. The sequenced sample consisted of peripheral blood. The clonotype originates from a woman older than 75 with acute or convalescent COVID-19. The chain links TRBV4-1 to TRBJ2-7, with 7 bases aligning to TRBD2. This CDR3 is CASSQVRSGLIYEQYF. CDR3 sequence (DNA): TGCGCCAGCAGCCAAGTACGTAGCGGGCTAATCTACGAGCAGTACTTC.